These 9 T cell receptor beta chains were all obtained from the same sample, sequenced in a study of radiation and T cells in renal cell carcinoma. Assay: immunoSEQ multiplex PCR; the TCRdb copy retains only in-frame clones and omits some. The repertoire holds 97,000 or so clones, 84% seen once, with 6% to 9% in the top ten. Time point noted: blood 4 weeks post-SBRT, at nephrectomy. This sample's treatment: 15 Gy SBRT to primary tumor, nephrectomy 4 weeks later. Specimen: blood, collected from a patient whose treatment included radiotherapy and nephrectomy. All receptors come from a man aged 55-75 years with renal cell carcinoma.

The chain combines TRBV6-1 with TRBJ1-2; tentative D call: TRBD1 (5 bases). The V gene lost 0 bases and the J gene lost 4 bases, with 12 bases spanning the gap. The CDR3 is made up of 15 amino acids. The germline gives CDR1 MNHNS, CDR2 SASEGT. The CDR3 coding sequence is TGTGCCAGCAGTGAAGCGACATCAAGGGGCTATGGCTACACCTTC. This codes for CASSEATSRGYGYTF.

This chain joins TRBV28 and TRBJ2-7, with D hard to call. Germline V gives CDR1 MDHEN, CDR2 SYDVKM. The V end lost 10 bases, the J end lost 2 bases, and 12 bases lay between the germline ends. This CDR3 has 12 residues. DNA of the CDR3: TGTGCCACCCACGGATCCCCCTACGAGCAGTACTTC. Residues: CATHGSPYEQYF. Variable domain in full (rest from reference TRBV28 and TRBJ2-7): DVKVTQSSRYLVKRTGEKVFLECVQDMDHENMFWYRQDPGLGLRLIYFSYDVKMKEKGDIPEGYSVSREKKERFSLILESASTNQTSMYLCATHGSPYEQYFGPGTRLTVT.

The V and J genes are TRBV5-6 and TRBJ2-7; unclear D gene. The CDR3 length is 12 residues. CDR1 is SGHDT and CDR2 is YYEEEE in the germline V gene. V lost 3 bases to trimming and J lost 7 bases, with 11 bases between them. CDR3 in DNA: TGTGCCAGCAGCTCCTCCCATAGAGAGCAGTACTTC. It translates to CASSSSHREQYF.

The chain recombines TRBV6-6 with TRBJ2-3; D perhaps matches TRBD2 (6 bases). Germline V gene lookup returns CDR1 MNHNY and CDR2 SVGAGI (reference sequence). V lost 0 bases, J lost 5 bases, and 15 bases lay in between. CDR3 length equals 16 residues. The CDR3 reads CASSYSVGGQRDTQYF. The CDR3 region has the DNA TGTGCCAGCAGTTACTCGGTGGGGGGTCAGAGAGATACGCAGTATTTT.

This chain joins TRBV30 and TRBJ1-2; no clear D gene. The CDR3 runs 15 residues. Germline V gene lookup returns CDR1 GTSNPN and CDR2 SVGIG (reference sequence). Trimming removed 4 bases at V and 5 bases at J, with 20 bases between. The chain's CDR3 is CAWTGLGRIPYGYTF. The CDR3 DNA follows: TGTGCCTGGACCGGGCTAGGGAGGATCCCGTATGGCTACACCTTC.

In this sample, this clone turned up a few times. The genes are TRBV27 and TRBJ2-7, with TRBD2 identical over 13 bases. Germline CDR1 reads MNHEY; CDR2 reads SMNVEV (reference sequence). The J segment lost 4 bases and the V segment lost 5 bases, leaving 8 bases of the junction unmatched. The CDR3 is 16 amino acids. The CDR3 reads CASSPLGLAGMYEQYF. Here the CDR3 DNA reads TGTGCCAGCAGTCCCCTGGGACTAGCGGGAATGTACGAGCAGTACTTC.

This chain uses TRBV21-1 with TRBJ2-1; the D segment call TRBD1 is taken from the table without a DNA check. TRBV21-1 is assigned pseudogene status. The CDR3 consists of 14 residues. CDR3 bases: TGTGCCAGCAGCTTCGGACAGGGTAGGGATGAGCAGTTCTTC. This encodes CASSFGQGRDEQFF.

The V gene is TRBV10-3, the J gene TRBJ2-7; 8 positions match TRBD2. Germline loops: CDR1 ENHRY, CDR2 SYGVKD. Trimming at V came to 5 bases and at J to 5 bases, leaving 8 bases not matched to a gene. This CDR3 contains 14 residues. The CDR3 loop reads CAISRAGVTDEQYF. Here the CDR3 DNA reads TGTGCCATCAGTCGAGCGGGAGTTACGGACGAGCAGTACTTC.

This clone came up once. CDR3: CASRKGGEGYTF. The CDR3 DNA follows: TGTGCCAGCAGAAAGGGCGGGGAGGGCTACACCTTC. This sequence joins TRBV6-6 and TRBJ1-2, with D unresolved. V was trimmed by 6 bases and J by 8 bases, leaving 13 bases between them. Germline CDR1 is MNHNY and CDR2 is SVGAGI (reference sequence). This CDR3 comprises 12 residues.